The clone carrying this T cell receptor beta chain was found many times. Its antigen remains unidentified. The germline V gene has CDR1 SGHKS and CDR2 YYEKEE (reference sequence). The J segment lost 2 bases and the V segment lost 4 bases, leaving 6 bases of the junction unmatched. This CDR3 comprises 14 residues. The data belong to a study of metastatic and nonmetastatic thyroid tumors. Overall study context: Repertoires were compared across blood and tumor or nodule tissue from malignant and benign thyroid patients. Findings of the study overall: Within blood and tumor, benign nodules reportedly had significantly lower TCR beta diversity than malignant thyroid tumors did.

None of the patients had undergone any treatment ahead of thyroid surgery. Authors' methods: A classifier for distant metastasis in papillary thyroid cancer was constructed using CDR3 differences observed across clinicopathological groups. With MiXCR, TCRdb called clones anew from the PCR reads. The V and J calls and clone size are TCRdb's, not the authors'. Of roughly 71,000 clones listed, less than 20% are singletons. The chain is built from TRBV5-5 and TRBJ2-7, with 7 bases that match TRBD1. The sequencing input was blood. The clonotype comes from a female donor with papillary thyroid cancer or a benign thyroid nodule (not recorded which). Some clones in this sample may be carry-over from other donors' samples. CDR3 sequence reads: CASSRRRGPYEQYF. The CDR3 DNA reads TGTGCCAGCAGCCGGAGAAGGGGGCCCTACGAGCAGTACTTC.